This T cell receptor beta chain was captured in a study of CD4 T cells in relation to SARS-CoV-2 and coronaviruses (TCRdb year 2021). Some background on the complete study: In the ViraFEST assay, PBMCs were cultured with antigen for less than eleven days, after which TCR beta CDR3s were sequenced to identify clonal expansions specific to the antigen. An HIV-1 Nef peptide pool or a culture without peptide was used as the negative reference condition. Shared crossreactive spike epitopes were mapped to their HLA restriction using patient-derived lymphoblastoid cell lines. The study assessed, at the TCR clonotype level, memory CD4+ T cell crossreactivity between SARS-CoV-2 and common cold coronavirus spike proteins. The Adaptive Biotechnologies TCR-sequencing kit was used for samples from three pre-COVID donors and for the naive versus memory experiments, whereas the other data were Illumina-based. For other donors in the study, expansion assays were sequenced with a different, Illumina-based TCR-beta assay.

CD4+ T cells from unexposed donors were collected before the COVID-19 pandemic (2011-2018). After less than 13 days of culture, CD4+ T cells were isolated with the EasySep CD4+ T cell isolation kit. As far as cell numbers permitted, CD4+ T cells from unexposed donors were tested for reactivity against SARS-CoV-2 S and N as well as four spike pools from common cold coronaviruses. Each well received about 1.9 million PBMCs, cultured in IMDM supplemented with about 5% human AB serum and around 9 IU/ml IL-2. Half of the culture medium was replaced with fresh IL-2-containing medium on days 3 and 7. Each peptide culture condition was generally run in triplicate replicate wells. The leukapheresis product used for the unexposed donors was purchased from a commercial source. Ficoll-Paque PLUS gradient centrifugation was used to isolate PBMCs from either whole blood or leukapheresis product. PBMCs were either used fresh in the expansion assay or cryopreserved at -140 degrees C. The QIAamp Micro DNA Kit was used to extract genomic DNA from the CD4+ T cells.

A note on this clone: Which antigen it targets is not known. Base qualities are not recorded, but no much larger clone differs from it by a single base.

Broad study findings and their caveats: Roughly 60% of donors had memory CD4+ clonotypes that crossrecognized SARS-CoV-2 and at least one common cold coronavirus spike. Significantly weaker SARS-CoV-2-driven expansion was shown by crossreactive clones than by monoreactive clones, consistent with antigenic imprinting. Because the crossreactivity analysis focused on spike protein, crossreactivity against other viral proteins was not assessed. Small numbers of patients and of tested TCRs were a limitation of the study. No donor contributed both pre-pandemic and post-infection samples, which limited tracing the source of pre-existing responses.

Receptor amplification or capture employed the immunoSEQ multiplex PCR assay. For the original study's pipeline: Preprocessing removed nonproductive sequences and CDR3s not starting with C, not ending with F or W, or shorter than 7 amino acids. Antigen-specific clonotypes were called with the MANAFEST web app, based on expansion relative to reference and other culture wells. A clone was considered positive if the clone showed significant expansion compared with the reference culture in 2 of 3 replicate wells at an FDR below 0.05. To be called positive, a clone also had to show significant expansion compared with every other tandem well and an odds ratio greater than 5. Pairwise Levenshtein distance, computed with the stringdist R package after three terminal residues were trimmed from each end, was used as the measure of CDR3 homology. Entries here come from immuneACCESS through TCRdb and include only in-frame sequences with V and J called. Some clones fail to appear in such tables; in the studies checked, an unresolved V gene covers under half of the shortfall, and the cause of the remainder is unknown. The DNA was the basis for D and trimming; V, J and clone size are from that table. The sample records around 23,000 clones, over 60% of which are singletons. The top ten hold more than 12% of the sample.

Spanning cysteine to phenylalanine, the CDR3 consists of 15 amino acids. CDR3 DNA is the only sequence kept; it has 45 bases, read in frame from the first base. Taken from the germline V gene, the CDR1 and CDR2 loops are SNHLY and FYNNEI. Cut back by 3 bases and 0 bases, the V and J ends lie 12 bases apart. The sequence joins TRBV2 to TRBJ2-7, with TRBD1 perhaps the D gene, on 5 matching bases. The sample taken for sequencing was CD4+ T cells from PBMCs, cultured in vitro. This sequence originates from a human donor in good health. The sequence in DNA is TGTGCCAGCAGTGAGAAACAGGCGAGCTCCTACGAGCAGTACTTC. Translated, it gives CASSEKQASSYEQYF. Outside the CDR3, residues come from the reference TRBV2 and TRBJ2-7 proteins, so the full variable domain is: EPEVTQTPSHQVTQMGQEVILRCVPISNHLYFYWYRQILGQKVEFLVSFYNNEISEKSEIFDDQFSVERPDGSNFTLKIRSTKLEDSAMYFCASSEKQASSYEQYFGPGTRLTVT.